This T cell receptor beta chain was sequenced for a study of shared clonotypes between healthy human individuals. Whole-study results and caveats: Sampling was confined to blood; repertoires within tissues likely differ.

Unmatched junction bases numbered 3, after V lost 3 bases and J lost 1 base. This CDR3 has 15 residues. Germline V gene lookup returns CDR1 SGHRS and CDR2 YFSETQ. Researchers divided each subset's genomic DNA evenly across several immunoSEQ plates. When replicate PCRs were run on sorted subsets, they used 200 to 250 ng DNA, 28,000 or so T cell genomes. Sequenced by immunoSEQ multiplex PCR; TCRdb stores in-frame clones only, minus some. The data contain roughly 2.5 million clones, around 90% of them seen just once; the ten biggest clones take up about 0.13%. A few counts support this clone. As yet, its antigen is unknown.

Sequencing was done on a sample of naive CD4+ T cells sorted from blood. Noted subset: CD45RA+ positively selected. This chain joins TRBV5-1 and TRBJ1-5, with TRBD1 matching over 8 bases. The source of this sequence is a man younger than 30 in good health. CDR3 sequence (DNA): TGCGCCAGCAGCTGGGGACAGGAGAGCAATCAGCCCCAGCATTTT. Amino acids: CASSWGQESNQPQHF.